This TCR beta chain is from a study of blood T cell repertoires in COVID-19. In the source study's methods: Estimation of nucleated cell counts was performed using reference gene primer amplification. Using immunoSEQ multiplex PCR, the repertoire was profiled, and TCRdb retains in-frame clones only, with some absent. The D gene and trimming were derived from the DNA, and the V and J assignments and clone size from that table. The sample includes over 300,000 clones, 89% of them seen just once. The CDR3 extends over 15 amino acids. From germline, CDR1 is MNHEY and CDR2 SMNVEV (reference sequence). The V segment lost 6 bases and the J segment 7 bases; nucleotides outside the gene matches: 6.

The clonotype originates from a man aged 40-49 years with acute or convalescent COVID-19. The chain combines TRBV27 with TRBJ2-7, with 16 bases identical to TRBD2. Specimen: peripheral blood. For the CDR3, the DNA is TGTGCCAGCAGGGGACTAGCGGGAGGGCGGAGGGAGCAGTACTTC. It translates to CASRGLAGGRREQYF.